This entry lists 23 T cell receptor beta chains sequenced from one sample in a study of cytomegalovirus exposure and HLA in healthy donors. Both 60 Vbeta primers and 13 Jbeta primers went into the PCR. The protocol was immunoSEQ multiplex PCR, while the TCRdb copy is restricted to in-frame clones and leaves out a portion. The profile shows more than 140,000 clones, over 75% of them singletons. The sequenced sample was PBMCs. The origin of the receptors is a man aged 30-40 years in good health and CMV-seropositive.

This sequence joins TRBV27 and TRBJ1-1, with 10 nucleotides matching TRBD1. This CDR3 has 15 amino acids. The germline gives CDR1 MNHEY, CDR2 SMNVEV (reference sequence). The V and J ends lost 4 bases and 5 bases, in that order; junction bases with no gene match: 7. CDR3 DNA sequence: TGTGCCAGCAGTTCCCCGACAGGGGGCAGAACTGAAGCTTTCTTT. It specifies CASSSPTGGRTEAFF.

CDR3 in DNA: TGTGCCAGCAGTCCTTCTAGCGGGAGTATGAATGAGCAGTTCTTC. It translates to CASSPSSGSMNEQFF. V gene TRBV6-5 combines with J gene TRBJ2-1; 10 bases are shared with TRBD2. The CDR3 covers 15 residues. The trim removed 5 bases at V and 7 bases at J, leaving 8 bases unmatched. The germline V gene encodes CDR1 MNHEY and CDR2 SVGAGI.

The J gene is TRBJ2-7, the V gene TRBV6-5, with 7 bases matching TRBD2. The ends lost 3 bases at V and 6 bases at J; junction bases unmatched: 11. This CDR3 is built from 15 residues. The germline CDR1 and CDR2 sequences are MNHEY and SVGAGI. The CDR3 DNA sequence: TGTGCCAGCAGTTATGTCGGCAGGGAGGGGCTCGAGCAGTACTTC. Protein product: CASSYVGREGLEQYF.

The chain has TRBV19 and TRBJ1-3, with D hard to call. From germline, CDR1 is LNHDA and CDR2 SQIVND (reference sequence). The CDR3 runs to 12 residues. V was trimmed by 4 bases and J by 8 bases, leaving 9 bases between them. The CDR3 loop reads CASSRREDTIYF. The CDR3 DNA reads TGTGCCAGTAGTAGGCGGGAGGACACCATATATTTT.

CDR3 nucleotide sequence: TGTGCCAGCAGACCGACCGGGACAGGGTTTGCAACTAATGAAAAACTGTTTTTT. The encoded protein is CASRPTGTGFATNEKLFF. The rearrangement joins TRBV27 to TRBJ1-4; 9 bases agree with TRBD1. With 6 bases clipped from V and 0 bases from J, the junction kept 11 bases outside the gene matches. Germline V CDR1 and CDR2: MNHEY, SMNVEV (reference sequence). The CDR3 contains 18 residues. Looking up the rest from reference TRBV27 and TRBJ1-4 gives the full variable domain: EAQVTQNPRYLITVTGKKLTVTCSQNMNHEYMSWYRQDPGLGLRQIYYSMNVEVTDKGDVPEGYKVSRKEKRNFPLILESPSPNQTSLYFCASRPTGTGFATNEKLFFGSGTQLSVL.

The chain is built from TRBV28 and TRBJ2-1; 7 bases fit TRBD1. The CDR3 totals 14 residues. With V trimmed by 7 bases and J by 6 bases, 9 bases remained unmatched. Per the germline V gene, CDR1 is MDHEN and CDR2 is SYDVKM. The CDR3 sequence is CASTISAGGNEQFF. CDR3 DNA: TGTGCCAGCACCATAAGTGCAGGGGGCAATGAGCAGTTCTTC.

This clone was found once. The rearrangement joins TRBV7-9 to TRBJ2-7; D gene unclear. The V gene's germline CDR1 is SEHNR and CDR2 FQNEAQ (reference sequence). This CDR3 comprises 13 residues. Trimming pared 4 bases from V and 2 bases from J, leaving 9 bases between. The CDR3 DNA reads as TGTGCCAGCAGCTACTACGTACCCTACGAGCAGTACTTC. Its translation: CASSYYVPYEQYF.

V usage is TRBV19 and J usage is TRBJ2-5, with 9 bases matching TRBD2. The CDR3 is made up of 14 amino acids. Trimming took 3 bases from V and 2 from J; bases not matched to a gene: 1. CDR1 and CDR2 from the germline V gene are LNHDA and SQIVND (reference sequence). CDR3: CASSIAGGQETQYF. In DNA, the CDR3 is TGTGCCAGTAGTATTGCGGGGGGGCAAGAGACCCAGTACTTC.

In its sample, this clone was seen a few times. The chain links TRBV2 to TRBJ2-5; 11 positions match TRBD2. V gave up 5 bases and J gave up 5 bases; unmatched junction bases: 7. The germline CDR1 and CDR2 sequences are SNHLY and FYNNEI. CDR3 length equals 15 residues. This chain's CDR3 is CASSLGTSGKETQYF. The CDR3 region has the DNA TGTGCCAGCAGTTTAGGGACTAGCGGAAAGGAGACCCAGTACTTC.

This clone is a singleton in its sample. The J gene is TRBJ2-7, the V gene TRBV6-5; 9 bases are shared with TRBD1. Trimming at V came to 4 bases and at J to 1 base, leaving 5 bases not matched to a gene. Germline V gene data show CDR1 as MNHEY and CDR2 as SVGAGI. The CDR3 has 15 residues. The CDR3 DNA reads TGTGCCAGCAGTTTCGCCGGGACAGGGTCCTACGAGCAGTACTTC. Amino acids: CASSFAGTGSYEQYF.

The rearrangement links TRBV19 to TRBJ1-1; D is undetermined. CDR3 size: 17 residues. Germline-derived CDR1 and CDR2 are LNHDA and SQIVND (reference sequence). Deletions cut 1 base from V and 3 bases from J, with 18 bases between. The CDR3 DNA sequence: TGTGCCAGTAGTATAGTCGCATTCACGGCGGGAGACACTGAAGCTTTCTTT. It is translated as CASSIVAFTAGDTEAFF.

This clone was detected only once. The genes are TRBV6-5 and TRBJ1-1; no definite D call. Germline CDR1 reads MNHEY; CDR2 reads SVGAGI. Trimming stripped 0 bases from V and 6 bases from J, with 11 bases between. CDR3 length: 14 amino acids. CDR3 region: CASSYSSVPPEAFF. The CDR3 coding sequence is TGTGCCAGCAGTTACTCGAGTGTACCCCCTGAAGCTTTCTTT.

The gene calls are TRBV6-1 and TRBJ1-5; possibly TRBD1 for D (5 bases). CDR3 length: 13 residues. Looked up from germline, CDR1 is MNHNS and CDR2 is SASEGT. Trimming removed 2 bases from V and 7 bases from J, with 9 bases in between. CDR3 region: CASSEQGGQPQHF. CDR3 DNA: TGTGCCAGCAGTGAACAGGGAGGCCAGCCCCAGCATTTT.

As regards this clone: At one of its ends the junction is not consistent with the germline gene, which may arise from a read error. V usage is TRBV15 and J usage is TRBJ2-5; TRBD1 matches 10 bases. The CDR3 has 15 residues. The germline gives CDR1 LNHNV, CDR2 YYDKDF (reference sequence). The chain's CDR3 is CATSRSGAPGQGSHF. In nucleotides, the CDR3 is TGTGCCACCAGCCGAAGTGGGGCTCCGGGACAGGGGTCCCACTTC.

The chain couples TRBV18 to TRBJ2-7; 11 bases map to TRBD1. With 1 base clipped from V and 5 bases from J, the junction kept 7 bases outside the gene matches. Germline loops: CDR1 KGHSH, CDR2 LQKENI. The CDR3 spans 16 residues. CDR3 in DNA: TGTGCCAGCTCACCACTTGGACAGGGGGCGAGTAACGAGCAGTACTTC. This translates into CASSPLGQGASNEQYF.

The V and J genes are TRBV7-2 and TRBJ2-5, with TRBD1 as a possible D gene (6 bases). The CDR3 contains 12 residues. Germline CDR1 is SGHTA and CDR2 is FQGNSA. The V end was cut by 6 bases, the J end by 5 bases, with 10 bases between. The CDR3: CASRYQGETQYF. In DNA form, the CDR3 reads TGTGCCAGCAGATATCAGGGGGAGACCCAGTACTTC.

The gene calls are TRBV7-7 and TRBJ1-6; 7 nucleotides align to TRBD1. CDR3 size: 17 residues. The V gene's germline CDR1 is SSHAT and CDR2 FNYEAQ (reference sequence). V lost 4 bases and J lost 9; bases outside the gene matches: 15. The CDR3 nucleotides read TGTGCCAGCAGCTCTCACAGGGGCCCAGATTCGGGTTCACCCCTCCACTTT. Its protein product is CASSSHRGPDSGSPLHF. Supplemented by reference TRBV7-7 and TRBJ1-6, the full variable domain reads GAGVSQSPRYKVTKRGQDVTLRCDPISSHATLYWYQQALGQGPEFLTYFNYEAQPDKSGLPSDRFSAERPEGSISTLTIQRTEQRDSAMYRCASSSHRGPDSGSPLHFGNGTRLTVT.

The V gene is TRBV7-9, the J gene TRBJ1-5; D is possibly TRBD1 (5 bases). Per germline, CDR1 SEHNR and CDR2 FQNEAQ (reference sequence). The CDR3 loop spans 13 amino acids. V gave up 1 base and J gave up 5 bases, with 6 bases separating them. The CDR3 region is CASSLEGDQPQHF. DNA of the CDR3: TGTGCCAGCAGCTTAGAAGGGGATCAGCCCCAGCATTTT.

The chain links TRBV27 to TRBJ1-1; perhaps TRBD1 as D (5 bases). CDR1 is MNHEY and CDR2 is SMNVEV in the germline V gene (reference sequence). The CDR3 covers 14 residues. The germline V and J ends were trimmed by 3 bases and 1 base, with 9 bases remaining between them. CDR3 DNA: TGTGCCAGCAGTTTCCGACAGACGAACACTGAAGCTTTCTTT. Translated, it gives CASSFRQTNTEAFF.

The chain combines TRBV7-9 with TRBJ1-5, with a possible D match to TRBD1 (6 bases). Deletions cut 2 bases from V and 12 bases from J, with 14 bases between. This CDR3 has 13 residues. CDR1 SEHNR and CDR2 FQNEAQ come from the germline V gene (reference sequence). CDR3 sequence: CASSLTQGGFQHF. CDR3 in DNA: TGTGCCAGCAGCTTAACACAGGGCGGATTCCAGCATTTT.

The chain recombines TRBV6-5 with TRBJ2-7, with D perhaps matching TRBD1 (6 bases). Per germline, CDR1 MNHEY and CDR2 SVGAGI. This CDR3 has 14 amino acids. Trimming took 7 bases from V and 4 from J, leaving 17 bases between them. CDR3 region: CASNPTGNSYEQYF. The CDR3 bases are TGTGCCAGCAATCCAACAGGGAATTCGTACGAGCAGTACTTC.

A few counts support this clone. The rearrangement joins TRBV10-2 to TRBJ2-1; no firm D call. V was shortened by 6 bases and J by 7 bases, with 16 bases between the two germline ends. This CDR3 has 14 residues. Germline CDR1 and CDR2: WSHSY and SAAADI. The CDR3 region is CASSSMRFPNEQFF. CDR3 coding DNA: TGCGCCAGCAGCTCGATGAGGTTCCCAAATGAGCAGTTCTTC.

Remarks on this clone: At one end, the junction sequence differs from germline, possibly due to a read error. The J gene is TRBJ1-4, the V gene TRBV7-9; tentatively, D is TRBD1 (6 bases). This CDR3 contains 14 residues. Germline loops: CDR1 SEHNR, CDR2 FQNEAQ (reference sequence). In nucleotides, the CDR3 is TGTGCCAGCAGCTTGGGGACAACGAATGAAAAACTGTTTTTT. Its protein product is CASSLGTTNEKLFF.